This TCR beta chain originates from a study of shared clonotypes between healthy human individuals. CD8 cells classed as naive were CD45RO-negative and positively selected for CCR7, excluding terminally differentiated effector memory CD45RA+ cells. Comment on this clone: Its antigen is unidentified.

Germline V lookup: CDR1 SGDLS, CDR2 YYNGEE. This CDR3 spans 15 amino acids. V was shortened by 3 bases and J by 2 bases, with 15 bases between the two germline ends. Method: immunoSEQ multiplex PCR; TCRdb's copy keeps in-frame clones and lacks some. The table lists a few million clones, just under 95% of them singletons. Study-wide results and caveats: Large depth notwithstanding, sorted-subset sequencing proved incomplete by rarefaction.

This chain links TRBV9 with TRBJ2-7; D is perhaps TRBD1 (5 bases). The sample consisted of naive CD8+ T cells from PBMCs. The sequence derives from a man aged 18 to 30 in good health. Some clones in this sample may be carry-over from other donors' samples. The CDR3 region is CASSAAGSSTYEQYF. The CDR3 DNA follows: TGTGCCAGCAGCGCCGCAGGGTCGTCCACCTACGAGCAGTACTTC.